Described below is a single T cell receptor (beta chain) sequence and its context. Antigen unknown. The V and J ends lost 4 bases and 7 bases respectively, with 12 bases between them. Germline CDR1 SGHNT, CDR2 YYREEE (reference sequence). This CDR3 has 14 amino acids. An assay was performed, and its level was deep. The sequencing of unsorted PBMC DNA took place on ten immunoSEQ deep assay plates. TCRdb's table, derived via immunoSEQ multiplex PCR, lists solely in-frame clones and lacks some. The sample yields about half a million clones, 70% to 80% seen once. The data derive from a study of shared clonotypes between healthy human individuals. Regarding the study as a whole: An effect of sequencing depth on clonotype sharing among donors was expected.

This chain uses TRBV5-4 with TRBJ1-6; no clear D. The clonotype comes from a woman between 35 and 50 years old in good health. Some clones in this sample may be carry-over from other donors' samples. The sample was PBMCs. CDR3 sequence reads: CASSEPIGNSPLHF. The CDR3, as DNA: TGTGCCAGCAGCGAACCTATCGGGAATTCACCCCTCCACTTT.